The present TCR beta chain was sequenced within a study of CD4 and CD8 cells across lung adenocarcinoma regions. The patients had localized lung adenocarcinoma, a non-small cell subtype. Per the germline V gene, CDR1 is MNHEY and CDR2 is SVGAGI. Trimming shortened V by 0 bases and J by 10 bases, and 22 bases separated the two germline ends. This CDR3 spans 18 amino acids. Only a few counts were recorded for this clonotype. TCRdb re-called the PCR reads with MiXCR, one entry per CDR3 protein. This sample yields a few thousand distinct CDR3 sequences, of which 65% are seen a single time; approximately 15% belongs to the top ten.

The receptor comes from a female donor with lung adenocarcinoma. The CD4 and CD8 labels of this study may be unreliable. The sample consisted of CD8+ T cells from the margin of a lung tumor. The chain has TRBV6-5 and TRBJ1-6, with D tentatively TRBD1 (6 bases). This CDR3 is CASSYSPRQQGLGSPLHF. The CDR3 DNA is TGTGCCAGCAGTTACTCCCCCCGTCAACAGGGCCTGGGGTCACCCCTCCACTTT.